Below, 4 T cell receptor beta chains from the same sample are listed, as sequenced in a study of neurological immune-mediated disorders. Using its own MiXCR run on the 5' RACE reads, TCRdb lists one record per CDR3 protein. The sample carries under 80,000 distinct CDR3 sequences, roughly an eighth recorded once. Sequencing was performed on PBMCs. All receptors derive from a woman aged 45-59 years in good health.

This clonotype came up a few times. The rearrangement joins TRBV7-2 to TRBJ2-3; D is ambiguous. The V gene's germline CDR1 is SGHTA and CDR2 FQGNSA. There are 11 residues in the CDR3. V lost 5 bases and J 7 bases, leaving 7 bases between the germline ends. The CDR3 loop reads CASSPDYTQYF. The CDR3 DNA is TGTGCCAGCAGCCCAGACTATACGCAGTATTTT.

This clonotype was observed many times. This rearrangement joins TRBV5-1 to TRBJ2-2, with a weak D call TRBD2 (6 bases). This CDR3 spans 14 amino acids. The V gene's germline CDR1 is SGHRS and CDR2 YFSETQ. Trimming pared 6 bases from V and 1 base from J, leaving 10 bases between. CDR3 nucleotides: TGCGCCAGCAAGGAGGGATTGAACACCGGGGAGCTGTTTTTT. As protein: CASKEGLNTGELFF.

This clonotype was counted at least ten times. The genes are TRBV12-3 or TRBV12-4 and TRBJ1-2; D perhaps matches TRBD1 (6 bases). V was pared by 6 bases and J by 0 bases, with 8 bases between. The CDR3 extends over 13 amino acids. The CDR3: CASRTGANYGYTF. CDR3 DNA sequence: TGTGCCAGCAGGACAGGAGCTAACTATGGCTACACCTTC.

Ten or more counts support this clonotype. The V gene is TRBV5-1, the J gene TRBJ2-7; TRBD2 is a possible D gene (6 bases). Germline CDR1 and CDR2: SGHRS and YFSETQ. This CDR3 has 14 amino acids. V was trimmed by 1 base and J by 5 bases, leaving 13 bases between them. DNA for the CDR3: TGCGCCAGCAGCTTGAGGAGGGCCGGGGACGAGCAGTACTTC. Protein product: CASSLRRAGDEQYF. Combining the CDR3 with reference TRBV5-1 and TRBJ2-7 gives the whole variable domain KAGVTQTPRYLIKTRGQQVTLSCSPISGHRSVSWYQQTPGQGLQFLFEYFSETQRNKGNFPGRFSGRQFSNSRSEMNVSTLELGDSALYLCASSLRRAGDEQYFGPGTRLTVT.